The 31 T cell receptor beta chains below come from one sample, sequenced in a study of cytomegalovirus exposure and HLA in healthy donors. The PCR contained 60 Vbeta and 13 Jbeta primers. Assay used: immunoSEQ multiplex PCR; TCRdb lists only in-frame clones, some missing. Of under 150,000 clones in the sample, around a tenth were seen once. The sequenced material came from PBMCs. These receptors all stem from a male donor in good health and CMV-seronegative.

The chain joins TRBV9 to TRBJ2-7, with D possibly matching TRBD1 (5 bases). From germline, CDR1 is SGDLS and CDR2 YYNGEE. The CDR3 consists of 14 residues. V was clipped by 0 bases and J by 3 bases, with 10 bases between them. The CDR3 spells CASSVGQGNYEQYF. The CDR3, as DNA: TGTGCCAGCAGCGTAGGTCAGGGAAACTACGAGCAGTACTTC. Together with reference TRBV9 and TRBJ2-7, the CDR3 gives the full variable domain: DSGVTQTPKHLITATGQRVTLRCSPRSGDLSVYWYQQSLDQGLQFLIQYYNGEERAKGNILERFSAQQFPDLHSELNLSSLELGDSALYFCASSVGQGNYEQYFGPGTRLTVT.

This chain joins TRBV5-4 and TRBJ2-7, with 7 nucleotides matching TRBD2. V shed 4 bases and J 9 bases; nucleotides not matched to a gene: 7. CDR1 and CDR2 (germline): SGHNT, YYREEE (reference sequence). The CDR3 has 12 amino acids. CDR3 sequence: CASSPSGGVQYF. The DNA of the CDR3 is TGTGCCAGCAGCCCGAGTGGGGGGGTGCAGTACTTC.

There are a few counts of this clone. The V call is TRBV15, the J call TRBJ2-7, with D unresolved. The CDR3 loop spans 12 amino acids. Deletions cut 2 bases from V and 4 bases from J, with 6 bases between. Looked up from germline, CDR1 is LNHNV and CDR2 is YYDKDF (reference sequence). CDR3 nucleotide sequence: TGTGCCACCAGCAGACAGTCTTACGAGCAGTACTTC. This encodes CATSRQSYEQYF.

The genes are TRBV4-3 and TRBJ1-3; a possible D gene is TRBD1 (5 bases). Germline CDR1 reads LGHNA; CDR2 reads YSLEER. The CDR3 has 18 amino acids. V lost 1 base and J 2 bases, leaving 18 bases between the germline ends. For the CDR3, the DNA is TGCGCCAGCAGCCAAGCAGGCCTAGGGGTTCTGGCTGGAAACACCATATATTTT. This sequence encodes CASSQAGLGVLAGNTIYF.

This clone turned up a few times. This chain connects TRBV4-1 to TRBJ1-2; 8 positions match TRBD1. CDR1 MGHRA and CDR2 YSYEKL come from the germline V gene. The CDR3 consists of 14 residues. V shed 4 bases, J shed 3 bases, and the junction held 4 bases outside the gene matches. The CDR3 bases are TGCGCCAGCAGCCCGCCGGGACAGGACTATGGCTACACCTTC. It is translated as CASSPPGQDYGYTF.

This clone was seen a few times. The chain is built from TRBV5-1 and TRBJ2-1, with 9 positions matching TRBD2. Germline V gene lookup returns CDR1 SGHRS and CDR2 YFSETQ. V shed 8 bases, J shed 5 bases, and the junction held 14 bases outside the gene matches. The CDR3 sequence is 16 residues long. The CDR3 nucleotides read TGCGCCAGTCACTTAGGGGCGACTAGCGGTAACAATGAGCAGTTCTTC. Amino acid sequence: CASHLGATSGNNEQFF.

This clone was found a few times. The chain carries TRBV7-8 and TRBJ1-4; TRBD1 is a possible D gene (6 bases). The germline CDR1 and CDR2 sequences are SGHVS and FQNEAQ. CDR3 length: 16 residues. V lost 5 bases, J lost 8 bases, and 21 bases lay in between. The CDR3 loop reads CASSNPRTGIEEKLFF. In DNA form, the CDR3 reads TGTGCCAGCAGCAATCCCCGTACAGGGATCGAAGAAAAACTGTTTTTT. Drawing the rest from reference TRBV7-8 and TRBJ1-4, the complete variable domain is GAGVSQSPRYKVAKRGQDVALRCDPISGHVSLFWYQQALGQGPEFLTYFQNEAQLDKSGLPSDRFFAERPEGSVSTLKIQRTQQEDSAVYLCASSNPRTGIEEKLFFGSGTQLSVL.

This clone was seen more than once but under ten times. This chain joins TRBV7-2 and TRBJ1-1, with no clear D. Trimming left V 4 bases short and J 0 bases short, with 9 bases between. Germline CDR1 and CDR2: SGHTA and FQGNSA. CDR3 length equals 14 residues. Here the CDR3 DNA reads TGTGCCAGCAGCTCCGAACTCATGAACACTGAAGCTTTCTTT. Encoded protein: CASSSELMNTEAFF. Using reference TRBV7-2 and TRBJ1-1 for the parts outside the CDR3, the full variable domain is GAGVSQSPSNKVTEKGKDVELRCDPISGHTALYWYRQSLGQGLEFLIYFQGNSAPDKSGLPSDRFSAERTGGSVSTLTIQRTQQEDSAVYLCASSSELMNTEAFFGQGTRLTVV.

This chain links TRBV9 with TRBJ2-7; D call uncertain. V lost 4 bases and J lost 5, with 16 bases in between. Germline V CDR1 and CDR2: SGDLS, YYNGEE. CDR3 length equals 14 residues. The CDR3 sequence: CASSPRGTSNEQYF. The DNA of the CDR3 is TGTGCCAGCAGCCCCCGAGGTACAAGTAACGAGCAGTACTTC.

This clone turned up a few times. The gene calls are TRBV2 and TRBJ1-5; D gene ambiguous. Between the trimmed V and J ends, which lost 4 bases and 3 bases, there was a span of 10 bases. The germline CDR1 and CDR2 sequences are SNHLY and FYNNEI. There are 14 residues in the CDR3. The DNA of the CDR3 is TGTGCCAGCAGTGGGCAACAGTTCAATCAGCCCCAGCATTTT. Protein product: CASSGQQFNQPQHF.

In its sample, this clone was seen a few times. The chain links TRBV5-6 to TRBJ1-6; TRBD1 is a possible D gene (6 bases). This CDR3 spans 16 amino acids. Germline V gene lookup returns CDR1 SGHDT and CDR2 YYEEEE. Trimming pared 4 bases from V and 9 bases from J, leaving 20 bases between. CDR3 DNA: TGTGCCAGCAGCCACAATGGACAGACGTTAGTTTCACCCCTCCACTTT. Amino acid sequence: CASSHNGQTLVSPLHF.

The CDR3 region is CASSSSEAGPAFF. DNA of the CDR3: TGTGCCAGCAGCTCTTCCGAGGCGGGACCGGCTTTCTTT. This sequence joins TRBV7-9 and TRBJ1-1; maybe TRBD1 (5 bases). Trimming removed 4 bases at V and 11 bases at J, with 17 bases between. The CDR3 loop spans 13 amino acids. CDR1 and CDR2 (germline): SEHNR, FQNEAQ (reference sequence).

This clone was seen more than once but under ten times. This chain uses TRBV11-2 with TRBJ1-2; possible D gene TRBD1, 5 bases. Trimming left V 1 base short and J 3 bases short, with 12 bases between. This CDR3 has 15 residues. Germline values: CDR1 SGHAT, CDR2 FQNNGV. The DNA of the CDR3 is TGTGCCAGCAGCTTAGTCGCCTGGGGGGACTATGGCTACACCTTC. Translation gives CASSLVAWGDYGYTF.

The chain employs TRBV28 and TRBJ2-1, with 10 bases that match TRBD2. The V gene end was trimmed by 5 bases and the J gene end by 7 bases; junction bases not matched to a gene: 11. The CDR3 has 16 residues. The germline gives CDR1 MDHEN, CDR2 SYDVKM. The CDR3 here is CASSLISGRPRNEQFF. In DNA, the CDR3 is TGTGCCAGCAGTCTAATTAGCGGGAGGCCCCGAAATGAGCAGTTCTTC. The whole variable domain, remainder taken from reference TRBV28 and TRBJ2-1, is DVKVTQSSRYLVKRTGEKVFLECVQDMDHENMFWYRQDPGLGLRLIYFSYDVKMKEKGDIPEGYSVSREKKERFSLILESASTNQTSMYLCASSLISGRPRNEQFFGPGTRLTVL.

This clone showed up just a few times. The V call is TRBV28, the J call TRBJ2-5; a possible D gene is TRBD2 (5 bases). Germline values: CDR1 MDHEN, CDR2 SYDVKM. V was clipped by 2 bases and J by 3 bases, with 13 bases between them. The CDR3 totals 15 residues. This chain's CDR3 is CASSLRGEGEETQYF. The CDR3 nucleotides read TGTGCCAGCAGTTTAAGAGGTGAGGGAGAAGAGACCCAGTACTTC.

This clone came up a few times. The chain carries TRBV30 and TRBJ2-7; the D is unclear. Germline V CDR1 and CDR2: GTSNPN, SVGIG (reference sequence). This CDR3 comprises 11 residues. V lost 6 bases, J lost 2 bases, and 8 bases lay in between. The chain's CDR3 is CACSVPYEQYF. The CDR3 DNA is TGTGCCTGTTCAGTCCCCTACGAGCAGTACTTC.

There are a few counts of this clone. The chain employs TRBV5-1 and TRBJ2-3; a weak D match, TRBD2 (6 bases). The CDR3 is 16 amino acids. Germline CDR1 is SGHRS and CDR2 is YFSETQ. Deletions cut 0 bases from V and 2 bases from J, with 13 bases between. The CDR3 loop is CASSLEARGVTDTQYF. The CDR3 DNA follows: TGCGCCAGCAGCTTGGAGGCGCGCGGGGTCACAGATACGCAGTATTTT.

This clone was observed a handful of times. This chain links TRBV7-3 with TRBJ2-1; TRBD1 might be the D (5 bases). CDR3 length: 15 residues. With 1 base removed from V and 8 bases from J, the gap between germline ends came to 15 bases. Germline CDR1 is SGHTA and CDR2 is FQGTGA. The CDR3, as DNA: TGTGCCAGCAGCTTAATAAGTGGCAGGGCCTATGAGCAGTTCTTC. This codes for CASSLISGRAYEQFF.

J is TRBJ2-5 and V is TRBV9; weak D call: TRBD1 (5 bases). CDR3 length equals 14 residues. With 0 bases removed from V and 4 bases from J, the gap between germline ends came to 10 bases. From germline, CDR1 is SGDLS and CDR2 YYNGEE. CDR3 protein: CASSVAVTVETQYF. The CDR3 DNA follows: TGTGCCAGCAGCGTAGCTGTGACAGTAGAGACCCAGTACTTC.

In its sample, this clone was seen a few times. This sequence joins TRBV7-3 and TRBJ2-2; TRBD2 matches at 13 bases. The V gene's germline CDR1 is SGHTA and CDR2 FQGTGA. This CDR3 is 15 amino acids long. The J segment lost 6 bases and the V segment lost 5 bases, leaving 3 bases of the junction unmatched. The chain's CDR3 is CASSQGTSGAGELFF. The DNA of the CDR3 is TGTGCCAGCAGCCAGGGGACTAGCGGGGCCGGGGAGCTGTTTTTT.

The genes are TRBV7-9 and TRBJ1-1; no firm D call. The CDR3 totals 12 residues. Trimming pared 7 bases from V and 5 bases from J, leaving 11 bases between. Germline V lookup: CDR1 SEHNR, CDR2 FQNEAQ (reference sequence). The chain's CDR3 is CASNPGGTEAFF. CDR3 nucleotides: TGTGCCAGCAACCCAGGAGGGACTGAAGCTTTCTTT.

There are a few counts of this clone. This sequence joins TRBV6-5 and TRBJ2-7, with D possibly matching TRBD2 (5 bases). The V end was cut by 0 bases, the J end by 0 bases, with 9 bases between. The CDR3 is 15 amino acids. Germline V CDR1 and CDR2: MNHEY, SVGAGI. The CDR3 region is CASSYSEEVSYEQYF. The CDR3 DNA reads TGTGCCAGCAGTTACTCGGAGGAGGTCTCCTACGAGCAGTACTTC.

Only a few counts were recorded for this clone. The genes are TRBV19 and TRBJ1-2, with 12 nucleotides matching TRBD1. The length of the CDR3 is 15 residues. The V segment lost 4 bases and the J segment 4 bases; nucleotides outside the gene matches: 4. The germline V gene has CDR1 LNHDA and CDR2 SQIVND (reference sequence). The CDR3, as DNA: TGTGCCAGTAGTACTGGGACAGGGGGCCCCTATGGCTACACCTTC. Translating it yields CASSTGTGGPYGYTF.

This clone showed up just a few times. CDR3 coding DNA: TGTGCCAGTAGCGGGGGGGACACCCGCTCCTATAATTCACCCCTCCACTTT. Residues: CASSGGDTRSYNSPLHF. This rearrangement joins TRBV19 to TRBJ1-6; a weak D match, TRBD1 (6 bases). Trimming removed 6 bases from V and 0 bases from J, with 15 bases in between. The CDR3 sequence is 17 residues long. Germline values: CDR1 LNHDA, CDR2 SQIVND (reference sequence).

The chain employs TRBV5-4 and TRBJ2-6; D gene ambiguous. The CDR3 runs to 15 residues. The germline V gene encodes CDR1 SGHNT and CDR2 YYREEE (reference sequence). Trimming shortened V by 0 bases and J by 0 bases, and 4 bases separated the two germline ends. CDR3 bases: TGTGCCAGCAGCTTGGCGGGCTCTGGGGCCAACGTCCTGACTTTC. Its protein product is CASSLAGSGANVLTF. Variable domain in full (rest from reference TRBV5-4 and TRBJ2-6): ETGVTQSPTHLIKTRGQQVTLRCSSQSGHNTVSWYQQALGQGPQFIFQYYREEENGRGNFPPRFSGLQFPNYSSELNVNALELDDSALYLCASSLAGSGANVLTFGAGSRLTVL.

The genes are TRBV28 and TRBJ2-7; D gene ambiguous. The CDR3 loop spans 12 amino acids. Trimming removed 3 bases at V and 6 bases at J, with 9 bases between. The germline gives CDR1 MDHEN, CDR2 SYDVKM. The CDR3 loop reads CASSFPPVEQYF. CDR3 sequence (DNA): TGTGCCAGCAGTTTCCCCCCCGTCGAGCAGTACTTC.

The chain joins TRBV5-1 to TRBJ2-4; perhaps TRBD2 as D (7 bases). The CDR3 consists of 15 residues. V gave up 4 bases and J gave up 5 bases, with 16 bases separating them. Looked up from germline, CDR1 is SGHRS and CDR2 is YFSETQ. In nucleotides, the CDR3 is TGCGCCAGCAGCATGGGGGCTAGCGGTCAAAACATTCAGTACTTC. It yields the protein CASSMGASGQNIQYF.

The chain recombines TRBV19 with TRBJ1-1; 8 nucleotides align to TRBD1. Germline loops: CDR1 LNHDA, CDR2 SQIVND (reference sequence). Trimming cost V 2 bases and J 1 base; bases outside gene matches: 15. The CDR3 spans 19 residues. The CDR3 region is CASSIPSWTGWPGNTEAFF. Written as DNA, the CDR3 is TGTGCCAGTAGTATACCCTCTTGGACAGGGTGGCCTGGGAACACTGAAGCTTTCTTT.

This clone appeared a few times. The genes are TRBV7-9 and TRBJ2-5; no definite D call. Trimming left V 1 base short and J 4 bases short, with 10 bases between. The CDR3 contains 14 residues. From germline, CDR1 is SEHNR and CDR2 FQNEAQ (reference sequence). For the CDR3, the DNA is TGTGCCAGCAGCTTAGTGGGCATAGGAGAGACCCAGTACTTC. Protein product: CASSLVGIGETQYF.

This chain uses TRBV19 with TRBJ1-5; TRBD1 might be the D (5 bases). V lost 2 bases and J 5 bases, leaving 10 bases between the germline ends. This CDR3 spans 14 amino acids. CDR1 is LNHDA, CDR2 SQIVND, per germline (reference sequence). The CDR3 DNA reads TGTGCCAGTAGTATAAGGACAAGGGATCAGCCCCAGCATTTT. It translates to CASSIRTRDQPQHF.

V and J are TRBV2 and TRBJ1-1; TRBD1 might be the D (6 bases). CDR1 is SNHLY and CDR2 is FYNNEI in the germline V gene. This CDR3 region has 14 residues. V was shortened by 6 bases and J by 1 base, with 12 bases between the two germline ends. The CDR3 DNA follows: TGTGCCAGCAGGCCGCGAGGGGGGAACACTGAAGCTTTCTTT. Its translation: CASRPRGGNTEAFF. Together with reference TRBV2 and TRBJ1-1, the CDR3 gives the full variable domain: EPEVTQTPSHQVTQMGQEVILRCVPISNHLYFYWYRQILGQKVEFLVSFYNNEISEKSEIFDDQFSVERPDGSNFTLKIRSTKLEDSAMYFCASRPRGGNTEAFFGQGTRLTVV.